Shown below are 16 T cell receptor beta chains from a single sample sequenced in a study of cytomegalovirus exposure and HLA in healthy donors. The PCR was carried out with 60 Vbeta primers and 13 Jbeta primers. Repertoires were generated with immunoSEQ multiplex PCR, while TCRdb's copy carries only in-frame clones and drops some. The data contain fewer than 250,000 clones, 60% to 85% of them singletons. Sequenced material: PBMCs. The receptors stem from a woman under 30 in good health and CMV-seronegative.

The chain carries TRBV2 and TRBJ1-6, with D perhaps matching TRBD1 (5 bases). This CDR3 is built from 16 residues. V lost 0 bases and J 8 bases, leaving 14 bases between the germline ends. Germline V gene sequence: CDR1 SNHLY, CDR2 FYNNEI. Here the CDR3 DNA reads TGTGCCAGCAGTGAAGCGCTTGGTTGGGGGGATTCACCCCTCCACTTT. Its translation is CASSEALGWGDSPLHF.

V and J are TRBV19 and TRBJ1-1; 8 bases agree with TRBD1. The CDR3 runs to 13 residues. The germline V gene has CDR1 LNHDA and CDR2 SQIVND (reference sequence). Trimming removed 5 bases from V and 4 bases from J; junction bases left unmatched: 3. DNA of the CDR3: TGTGCCAGTAGTGAAGGACAGGGCACTGAAGCTTTCTTT. It translates to CASSEGQGTEAFF. The complete variable domain, with remaining parts taken from reference TRBV19 and TRBJ1-1, reads DGGITQSPKYLFRKEGQNVTLSCEQNLNHDAMYWYRQDPGQGLRLIYYSQIVNDFQKGDIAEGYSVSREKKESFPLTVTSAQKNPTAFYLCASSEGQGTEAFFGQGTRLTVV.

The genes are TRBV5-1 and TRBJ1-1; 7 bases are a match to TRBD1. Trimming cost V 2 bases and J 1 base; bases outside gene matches: 5. The CDR3 has 15 amino acids. Germline V lookup: CDR1 SGHRS, CDR2 YFSETQ. For the CDR3, the DNA is TGCGCCAGCAGCTTACGACAGGGTCAGAACACTGAAGCTTTCTTT. Its translation is CASSLRQGQNTEAFF.

The CDR3 loop is CASSQDGTSSYEQYF. For the CDR3, the DNA is TGTGCCAGCAGCCAAGATGGGACTAGTTCCTACGAGCAGTACTTC. The chain links TRBV4-2 to TRBJ2-7; 8 bases fit TRBD2. The CDR3 spans 15 residues. V was pared by 0 bases and J by 1 base, with 2 bases of the junction left unmatched. The germline gives CDR1 LGHNA, CDR2 YNFKEQ.

The J gene is TRBJ2-3, the V gene TRBV27; TRBD1 might be the D (5 bases). The germline V gene has CDR1 MNHEY and CDR2 SMNVEV (reference sequence). This CDR3 is 15 amino acids long. V was cut by 6 bases and J by 0 bases, with 13 bases left in between. Here the CDR3 DNA reads TGTGCCAGCAGACAGGCGTCCTCTAGCACAGATACGCAGTATTTT. As protein: CASRQASSSTDTQYF.

J is TRBJ2-2 and V is TRBV19, with D maybe TRBD1 (6 bases). V gave up 3 bases and J gave up 7 bases, with 18 bases separating them. The germline CDR1 and CDR2 sequences are LNHDA and SQIVND (reference sequence). The CDR3 contains 16 residues. The CDR3 here is CASSMWSRQGNGELFF. The CDR3 DNA follows: TGTGCCAGTAGTATGTGGTCGCGGCAGGGGAACGGGGAGCTGTTTTTT.

V gene TRBV2 combines with J gene TRBJ1-2, with unresolved D. V was trimmed by 0 bases and J by 4 bases, leaving 15 bases between them. The CDR3 spans 16 residues. Per germline, CDR1 SNHLY and CDR2 FYNNEI. Written as DNA, the CDR3 is TGTGCCAGCAGTGAAGCGCTTCCGGGGAGCCCCTATGGCTACACCTTC. This encodes CASSEALPGSPYGYTF.

The V and J genes are TRBV30 and TRBJ2-7; 11 bases are shared with TRBD1. The V gene's germline CDR1 is GTSNPN and CDR2 SVGIG (reference sequence). The CDR3 loop spans 13 amino acids. Trimming cost V 4 bases and J 9 bases; bases outside gene matches: 8. The CDR3 here is CAWTWTGGAGQYF. The DNA for the CDR3 is TGTGCCTGGACCTGGACAGGGGGCGCAGGGCAGTACTTC.

The count of this clone is one. V is TRBV1 and J is TRBJ2-1; the table's TRBD1 call for D was not verified on the DNA. TRBV1 is shown as a pseudogene. The CDR3 is 15 residues long. The CDR3 spells CTSSQWGLEPNEQFF. The CDR3 DNA follows: TGCACCAGCAGCCAGTGGGGCCTAGAACCCAATGAGCAGTTCTTC.

This sequence joins TRBV6-6 and TRBJ2-3; no clear D gene. Trimming stripped 4 bases from V and 6 bases from J, with 8 bases between. The germline V gene encodes CDR1 MNHNY and CDR2 SVGAGI (reference sequence). The CDR3 extends over 12 amino acids. Here the CDR3 DNA reads TGTGCCAGCAGTTTCGGAGCGGATACGCAGTATTTT. This gives the protein CASSFGADTQYF.

The chain uses TRBV2 and TRBJ2-5; D is perhaps TRBD2 (5 bases). From germline, CDR1 is SNHLY and CDR2 FYNNEI. There are 13 residues in the CDR3. With 4 bases removed from V and 5 bases from J, the gap between germline ends came to 11 bases. CDR3 amino acids: CASSARTPETQYF. In DNA form, the CDR3 reads TGTGCCAGCAGTGCCCGGACTCCGGAGACCCAGTACTTC. Using reference TRBV2 and TRBJ2-5 for the parts outside the CDR3, the full variable domain is EPEVTQTPSHQVTQMGQEVILRCVPISNHLYFYWYRQILGQKVEFLVSFYNNEISEKSEIFDDQFSVERPDGSNFTLKIRSTKLEDSAMYFCASSARTPETQYFGPGTRLLVL.

This clone has only a few counts. This chain joins TRBV6-5 and TRBJ1-4; weak D call: TRBD1 (5 bases). Per germline, CDR1 MNHEY and CDR2 SVGAGI. The CDR3 has 14 residues. Trimming cost V 4 bases and J 7 bases, with 13 bases left between them. In nucleotides, the CDR3 is TGTGCCAGCAGTTTGCAGGGCTCAGCTGAAAAACTGTTTTTT. It is translated as CASSLQGSAEKLFF.

This clone was recorded a few times. This chain joins TRBV5-1 and TRBJ1-4; the match to TRBD1 covers 9 bases. From germline, CDR1 is SGHRS and CDR2 YFSETQ. Germline trimming cut 3 bases from V and 8 bases from J; bases unmatched to any gene: 11. There are 16 residues in the CDR3. The CDR3 region has the DNA TGCGCCAGCAGCTCCGCAACACAGGGGGCCGGGGAAAAACTGTTTTTT. As protein: CASSSATQGAGEKLFF.

The chain is built from TRBV6-5 and TRBJ1-2; 7 bases agree with TRBD1. Unmatched junction bases numbered 6, after V lost 0 bases and J lost 8 bases. The CDR3 has 14 residues. The V gene's germline CDR1 is MNHEY and CDR2 SVGAGI. The CDR3 DNA is TGTGCCAGCAGTTACTCTGACAGGGTTGAAGGCTACACCTTC. Protein product: CASSYSDRVEGYTF.

The chain joins TRBV4-2 to TRBJ2-3; 7 nucleotides align to TRBD2. Germline V gene sequence: CDR1 LGHNA, CDR2 YNFKEQ. This CDR3 has 15 residues. V lost 0 bases to trimming and J lost 2 bases; unmatched junction nucleotides: 2. The CDR3 DNA sequence: TGTGCCAGCAGCCAAGATGCGGGAGCCACAGATACGCAGTATTTT. It translates to CASSQDAGATDTQYF.

The V gene is TRBV27, the J gene TRBJ2-7, with no clear D. The CDR3 loop spans 15 amino acids. Between the trimmed V and J ends, which lost 2 bases and 1 base, there was a span of 12 bases. Looked up from germline, CDR1 is MNHEY and CDR2 is SMNVEV (reference sequence). CDR3 DNA sequence: TGTGCCAGCAGTTTAGCAGGTGGGCCATCCTACGAGCAGTACTTC. Its protein product is CASSLAGGPSYEQYF.